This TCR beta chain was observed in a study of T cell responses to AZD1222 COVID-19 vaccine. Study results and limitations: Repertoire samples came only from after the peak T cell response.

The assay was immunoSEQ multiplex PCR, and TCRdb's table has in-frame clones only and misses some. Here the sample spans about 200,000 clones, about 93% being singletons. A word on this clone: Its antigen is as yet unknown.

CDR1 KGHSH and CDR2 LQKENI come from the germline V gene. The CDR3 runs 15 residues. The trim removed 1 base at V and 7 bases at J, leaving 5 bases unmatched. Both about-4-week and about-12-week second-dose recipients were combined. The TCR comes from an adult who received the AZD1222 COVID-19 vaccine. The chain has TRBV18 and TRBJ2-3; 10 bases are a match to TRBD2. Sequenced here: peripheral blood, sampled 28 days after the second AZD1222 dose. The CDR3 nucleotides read TGTGCCAGCTCACCACTTAGCGGGGGGCCGAATACGCAGTATTTT. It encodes CASSPLSGGPNTQYF. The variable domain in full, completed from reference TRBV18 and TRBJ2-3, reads NAGVMQNPRHLVRRRGQEARLRCSPMKGHSHVYWYRQLPEEGLKFMVYLQKENIIDESGMPKERFSAEFPKEGPSILRIQQVVRGDSAAYFCASSPLSGGPNTQYFGPGTRLTVL.